Below, 21 T cell receptor beta chains from the same sample are listed, as sequenced in a study of CD8+ T cells in alopecia areata. Extracted RNA was reverse transcribed into cDNA, the sequencing template. Method: immunoSEQ multiplex PCR; TCRdb's copy keeps in-frame clones and lacks some. There are more than 150,000 clones in the sample; around 50% occur only once, and roughly 14% lies in the top ten. Sample: CD4+ T cells sorted from blood, taken at week 0. The receptor source for this set is a human donor with alopecia areata.

This clone was seen a handful of times. The chain has TRBV4-2 and TRBJ1-6; unclear D gene. V shed 4 bases and J shed 4 bases, with 17 bases lying between them. The CDR3 contains 17 residues. Germline V gene data show CDR1 as LGHNA and CDR2 as YNFKEQ. The CDR3 nucleotides are TGTGCCAGCAGCCCAACCTCCAGGACGGATTATAATTCACCCCTCCACTTT. Residues: CASSPTSRTDYNSPLHF.

This clone came up once. The rearrangement links TRBV2 to TRBJ1-6; 9 bases agree with TRBD1. V shed 6 bases and J 9 bases; nucleotides not matched to a gene: 3. There are 13 residues in the CDR3. Looked up from germline, CDR1 is SNHLY and CDR2 is FYNNEI. CDR3 bases: TGTGCCAGCAGGGACAGGGGTGTTTCACCCCTCCACTTT. Amino acid sequence: CASRDRGVSPLHF. The whole variable domain, remainder taken from reference TRBV2 and TRBJ1-6, is EPEVTQTPSHQVTQMGQEVILRCVPISNHLYFYWYRQILGQKVEFLVSFYNNEISEKSEIFDDQFSVERPDGSNFTLKIRSTKLEDSAMYFCASRDRGVSPLHFGNGTRLTVT.

The chain recombines TRBV29-1 with TRBJ2-1, with TRBD1 identical over 7 bases. CDR1 is SQVTM, CDR2 ANQGSEA, per germline. This CDR3 region has 13 residues. V lost 0 bases and J lost 13; bases outside the gene matches: 9. CDR3 DNA: TGCAGCGTTGAAGACCACCGACAGGGCTTTCAGTTCTTC. This gives the protein CSVEDHRQGFQFF.

The rearrangement links TRBV9 to TRBJ2-7, with 8 bases lining up with TRBD2. The CDR3 runs to 15 residues. Trimming took 0 bases from V and 2 from J; bases not matched to a gene: 4. Germline CDR1 SGDLS, CDR2 YYNGEE. Here the CDR3 reads CASSVEGTRTYEQYF. DNA for the CDR3: TGTGCCAGCAGCGTAGAAGGGACTAGAACCTACGAGCAGTACTTC.

The J gene is TRBJ2-7, the V gene TRBV4-1; D uncertain. This CDR3 is 15 amino acids long. Trimming shortened V by 0 bases and J by 4 bases, and 13 bases separated the two germline ends. Germline V gene sequence: CDR1 MGHRA, CDR2 YSYEKL. The CDR3 reads CASSQEPTSVYEQYF. The CDR3, as DNA: TGCGCCAGCAGCCAAGAACCGACCTCCGTATACGAGCAGTACTTC.

Only one count was recorded for this clone. V usage is TRBV7-8 and J usage is TRBJ1-2, with a tentative D call TRBD1 (5 bases). The CDR3 runs 14 residues. CDR1 and CDR2 from the germline V gene are SGHVS and FQNEAQ. The V end lost 5 bases, the J end lost 5 bases, and 15 bases lay between the germline ends. The CDR3 DNA reads as TGTGCCAGCAGCCCGCAAGGGGCTTGGTATGGCTACACCTTC. Translating it yields CASSPQGAWYGYTF.

The rearrangement joins TRBV29-1 to TRBJ2-4; D is possibly TRBD2 (6 bases). CDR1 is SQVTM, CDR2 ANQGSEA, per germline. V was trimmed by 4 bases and J by 2 bases, leaving 15 bases between them. This CDR3 contains 15 residues. DNA of the CDR3: TGCAGCGTTGTCCGGGGGACGCGGTCCAAAAACATTCAGTACTTC. This encodes CSVVRGTRSKNIQYF. The full variable domain, rest sourced from reference TRBV29-1 and TRBJ2-4, is SAVISQKPSRDICQRGTSLTIQCQVDSQVTMMFWYRQQPGQSLTLIATANQGSEATYESGFVIDKFPISRPNLTFSTLTVSNMSPEDSSIYLCSVVRGTRSKNIQYFGAGTRLSVL.

V gene TRBV6-6 combines with J gene TRBJ2-5; 13 bases are a match to TRBD2. CDR1 is MNHNY and CDR2 is SVGAGI in the germline V gene (reference sequence). The V and J ends lost 5 bases and 2 bases, in that order; junction bases with no gene match: 5. This CDR3 region has 16 residues. CDR3 in amino acids: CASSAGTSGAQETQYF. DNA for the CDR3: TGTGCCAGCAGTGCCGGGACTAGCGGGGCGCAAGAGACCCAGTACTTC.

The J gene is TRBJ1-2, the V gene TRBV2; D gene unclear. Deletions cut 2 bases from V and 4 bases from J, with 8 bases between. CDR1 is SNHLY and CDR2 is FYNNEI in the germline V gene. The CDR3 length is 13 residues. The CDR3: CASSESGLYGYTF. CDR3 coding DNA: TGTGCCAGCAGTGAAAGCGGACTCTATGGCTACACCTTC. Full variable domain (outside the CDR3, taken from reference TRBV2 and TRBJ1-2): EPEVTQTPSHQVTQMGQEVILRCVPISNHLYFYWYRQILGQKVEFLVSFYNNEISEKSEIFDDQFSVERPDGSNFTLKIRSTKLEDSAMYFCASSESGLYGYTFGSGTRLTVV.

The CDR3 region is CSDLRGPTGKAFF. CDR3 DNA sequence: TGCAGCGACCTCAGGGGGCCCACGGGAAAGGCTTTCTTT. The rearrangement links TRBV29-1 to TRBJ1-1; 8 bases match TRBD1. Germline CDR1 and CDR2: SQVTM and ANQGSEA. The junction had 15 bases not matched to a gene; V was cut back by 7 bases and J by 11 bases. The CDR3 length is 13 residues.

V usage is TRBV30 and J usage is TRBJ2-5; the D is unclear. Trimming cost V 5 bases and J 2 bases, with 12 bases left between them. CDR3 size: 13 residues. Germline lookup yields CDR1 GTSNPN and CDR2 SVGIG (reference sequence). CDR3 amino acids: CAWARRVQETQYF. DNA for the CDR3: TGTGCCTGGGCGCGTCGGGTTCAAGAGACCCAGTACTTC.

V and J are TRBV20-1 and TRBJ2-5; 9 positions agree with TRBD2. V gave up 0 bases and J gave up 14 bases; unmatched junction bases: 4. Germline V gene data show CDR1 as DFQATT and CDR2 as SNEGSKA (reference sequence). There are 11 residues in the CDR3. CDR3 sequence: CSARDPSGTYF. CDR3 DNA sequence: TGCAGTGCTAGAGACCCTAGCGGGACCTACTTC.

The chain is built from TRBV25-1 and TRBJ1-1; D perhaps matches TRBD1 (6 bases). CDR1 MGHDK and CDR2 SYGVNS come from the germline V gene. The CDR3 consists of 13 residues. The V and J ends lost 3 bases and 4 bases respectively, with 9 bases between them. CDR3 region: CASSEEGGTEAFF. CDR3 bases: TGTGCCAGCAGTGAGGAGGGGGGCACTGAAGCTTTCTTT.

The genes are TRBV27 and TRBJ2-1; D tentatively reads TRBD1 or TRBD2 (6 bases each). Germline lookup yields CDR1 MNHEY and CDR2 SMNVEV (reference sequence). V gave up 5 bases and J gave up 12 bases, with 14 bases separating them. The CDR3 is made up of 12 amino acids. In nucleotides, the CDR3 is TGTGCCAGCAGTGGGGGGACACCCAGGCAGTTCTTC. Its protein is CASSGGTPRQFF.

This clone was counted between two and nine times. The chain recombines TRBV5-1 with TRBJ1-1, with D unclear. V was trimmed by 8 bases and J by 1 base, leaving 6 bases between them. CDR1 is SGHRS, CDR2 YFSETQ, per germline. This CDR3 comprises 11 residues. CDR3 region: CASRKNTEAFF. The CDR3 DNA sequence: TGCGCCAGTCGGAAGAACACTGAAGCTTTCTTT.

This clone was detected many times. The genes are TRBV29-1 and TRBJ1-2, with D perhaps TRBD1 (6 bases). The germline V gene has CDR1 SQVTM and CDR2 ANQGSEA. The CDR3 has 11 residues. V was cut by 6 bases and J by 6 bases, with 11 bases left in between. This CDR3 is CSVRGGHGYTF. DNA of the CDR3: TGCAGCGTCAGGGGCGGGCATGGCTACACCTTC.

This clone was observed a single time. This sequence joins TRBV23-1 and TRBJ2-1, with no clear D. TRBV23-1 is annotated as an ORF whose role is uncertain. The germline V and J ends were trimmed by 5 bases and 2 bases, with 10 bases remaining between them. CDR3 size: 14 residues. This CDR3 is CASSWGDTYNEQFF. DNA of the CDR3: TGCGCCAGCAGTTGGGGTGACACCTACAATGAGCAGTTCTTC.

The chain joins TRBV18 to TRBJ2-7; no definite D call. Germline loops: CDR1 KGHSH, CDR2 LQKENI. CDR3 length equals 12 residues. Trimming shortened V by 2 bases and J by 0 bases, and 2 bases separated the two germline ends. The CDR3 nucleotides are TGTGCCAGCTCACCAAGCTCCTACGAGCAGTACTTC. Its translation: CASSPSSYEQYF.

This rearrangement joins TRBV10-2 to TRBJ1-1, with a weak D call TRBD1 (5 bases). Germline V CDR1 and CDR2: WSHSY, SAAADI. The V end was cut by 0 bases, the J end by 11 bases, with 19 bases between. CDR3 length: 15 amino acids. DNA of the CDR3: TGCGCCAGCAGTGAGTCGAAAGATTGGGGGGGAGGCGCTTTCTTT. This translates into CASSESKDWGGGAFF.

The chain uses TRBV30 and TRBJ1-6, with a tentative D call TRBD1 (6 bases). Germline V gene sequence: CDR1 GTSNPN, CDR2 SVGIG (reference sequence). This CDR3 is 13 amino acids long. V lost 1 base to trimming and J lost 8 bases, with 9 bases between them. CDR3 amino acids: CAWSDHRDSPLHF. DNA for the CDR3: TGTGCCTGGAGTGACCACAGGGATTCACCCCTCCACTTT.

This clone was found a few times. The genes are TRBV10-3 and TRBJ1-2; weak D call: TRBD1 (5 bases). The V gene's germline CDR1 is ENHRY and CDR2 SYGVKD. Trimming pared 1 base from V and 2 bases from J, leaving 8 bases between. The length of the CDR3 is 14 residues. CDR3 coding DNA: TGTGCCATCAGTGAGTGGGGGGGAAACTATGGCTACACCTTC. It yields the protein CAISEWGGNYGYTF.